The next 26 T cell receptor beta chains were all read from a single sample in a study of STAT3 mutations in large granular lymphocyte leukemia. The assay was immunoSEQ multiplex PCR, and TCRdb's table has in-frame clones only and misses some. The sample holds roughly 35,000 clones; roughly 84% are singletons and the top ten take 0.43%. These receptors' targets are unknown. Regarding the study as a whole: Every T-cell large granular lymphocyte leukemia patient had at least one immunodominant TCR beta clonotype.

Sequenced material: PBMCs. These receptor sequences come from a human donor with T large granular lymphocyte leukemia. Some clones in this sample may be carry-over from other donors' samples.

V and J are TRBV28 and TRBJ2-1; D remains unclear. CDR1 MDHEN and CDR2 SYDVKM come from the germline V gene. The length of the CDR3 is 10 residues. The ends were cut back, 6 bases at V and 7 bases at J, with 4 bases in the middle. CDR3 region: CASRGNEQFF. CDR3 bases: TGTGCCAGCAGGGGGAATGAGCAGTTCTTC.

This chain connects TRBV6-5 to TRBJ1-2, with D possibly being TRBD1 (5 bases). Germline V gene lookup returns CDR1 MNHEY and CDR2 SVGAGI. The CDR3 covers 13 residues. The V end lost 8 bases, the J end lost 6 bases, and 16 bases lay between the germline ends. CDR3 protein: CASFRGGFDGYTF. The DNA of the CDR3 is TGTGCCAGCTTCCGGGGGGGGTTCGATGGCTACACCTTC.

Only a few counts were recorded for this clone. V is TRBV19 and J is TRBJ1-4; D is ambiguous. V lost 2 bases and J lost 6, with 7 bases in between. Per germline, CDR1 LNHDA and CDR2 SQIVND (reference sequence). This CDR3 is 13 amino acids long. This chain's CDR3 is CASSIQLYEKLFF. CDR3 sequence (DNA): TGTGCCAGTAGTATACAGCTGTATGAAAAACTGTTTTTT.

The rearrangement links TRBV2 to TRBJ2-5; D gene uncertain. Germline values: CDR1 SNHLY, CDR2 FYNNEI. With 4 bases removed from V and 5 bases from J, the gap between germline ends came to 14 bases. The CDR3 covers 14 residues. CDR3 region: CASSAVSRTETQYF. The DNA of the CDR3 is TGTGCCAGCAGTGCTGTCTCACGAACGGAGACCCAGTACTTC.

This clone was recorded a few times. The junction departs from germline at one end; a sequencing error may be responsible. This chain uses TRBV23-1 with TRBJ1-4; D gene ambiguous. Being an ORF, TRBV23-1 has a function that is uncertain. The CDR3 is 10 amino acids. The CDR3 nucleotides read TGCGCCAGCAGTCAACCAATGCAGACCTTT. Its translation is CASSQPMQTF.

CDR3 nucleotides: TGTGCCAGTAGTATACCCCCAGCGGGGGACCGAACCTCTTACGTCGACGAGCAGTACGTC. Its protein is CASSIPPAGDRTSYVDEQYV. This chain links TRBV19 with TRBJ2-7, with TRBD2 matching 8 bases. CDR3 length: 20 amino acids. V dropped 2 bases and J dropped 5; count of bases not matched to a gene: 23. The germline CDR1 and CDR2 sequences are LNHDA and SQIVND (reference sequence).

The chain recombines TRBV5-1 with TRBJ1-2; no clear D gene. Germline V lookup: CDR1 SGHRS, CDR2 YFSETQ. The ends were cut back, 5 bases at V and 7 bases at J, with 12 bases in the middle. The CDR3 contains 12 residues. The CDR3 bases are TGCGCCAGCAGTACTACCCGGCTTGGCTACACCTTC. Protein: CASSTTRLGYTF.

This clone was detected only once. This chain uses TRBV7-9 with TRBJ2-7; the D is unclear. The CDR3 is 13 residues long. Trimming pared 3 bases from V and 2 bases from J, leaving 8 bases between. Germline CDR1 reads SEHNR; CDR2 reads FQNEAQ (reference sequence). Written as DNA, the CDR3 is TGTGCCAGCAGCTTGCCCGGGCCCTACGAGCAGTACTTC. Protein product: CASSLPGPYEQYF. The full variable domain, rest sourced from reference TRBV7-9 and TRBJ2-7, is DTGVSQNPRHKITKRGQNVTFRCDPISEHNRLYWYRQTLGQGPEFLTYFQNEAQLEKSRLLSDRFSAERPKGSFSTLEIQRTEQGDSAMYLCASSLPGPYEQYFGPGTRLTVT.

This chain's CDR3 is CASSDSSGGTDTQYF. In DNA form, the CDR3 reads TGTGCCAGCAGTGACTCTAGCGGGGGCACAGATACGCAGTATTTT. The chain joins TRBV6-4 to TRBJ2-3, with 8 bases aligning to TRBD2. CDR3 length equals 15 residues. Per the germline V gene, CDR1 is MRHNA and CDR2 is SNTAGT. Germline trimming cut 0 bases from V and 1 base from J; bases unmatched to any gene: 0.

This clone is a singleton in its sample. The chain couples TRBV2 to TRBJ1-5; 8 bases agree with TRBD1. V shed 6 bases and J 6 bases; nucleotides not matched to a gene: 7. Germline V gene sequence: CDR1 SNHLY, CDR2 FYNNEI. This CDR3 has 14 residues. CDR3 in amino acids: CASRQQGVGQPQHF. The DNA of the CDR3 is TGTGCCAGCAGGCAACAGGGGGTTGGTCAGCCCCAGCATTTT.

The table lists this clone with a count of one. This chain uses TRBV5-1 with TRBJ2-2, with 8 bases lining up with TRBD1. CDR1 is SGHRS and CDR2 is YFSETQ in the germline V gene. Trimming took 3 bases from V and 1 from J; bases not matched to a gene: 8. The CDR3 contains 17 residues. The CDR3 protein is CASSSDRGLVNTGELFF. The CDR3 nucleotides are TGCGCCAGCAGCTCCGACAGGGGTCTAGTGAACACCGGGGAGCTGTTTTTT.

This chain joins TRBV5-1 and TRBJ2-1; TRBD2 aligns across 14 bases. Germline assignment: CDR1 SGHRS and CDR2 YFSETQ. This CDR3 has 15 residues. V dropped 4 bases and J dropped 6; count of bases not matched to a gene: 3. CDR3 in DNA: TGCGCCAGCAGCACCGGACTAGCGGGGGGCAATGAGCAGTTCTTC. Encoded protein: CASSTGLAGGNEQFF.

CDR3 coding DNA: TGTGCCTGGAGTGCCGGACGGATGAACCGGGAGCTGTTTTTT. This gives the protein CAWSAGRMNRELFF. The chain carries TRBV30 and TRBJ2-2; D not certain. CDR1 and CDR2 from the germline V gene are GTSNPN and SVGIG (reference sequence). The CDR3 extends over 14 amino acids. Trimming pared 1 base from V and 9 bases from J, leaving 15 bases between.

The chain recombines TRBV29-1 with TRBJ2-5; maybe TRBD1 (6 bases). Germline V gene sequence: CDR1 SQVTM, CDR2 ANQGSEA. The CDR3 runs 13 residues. Trimming pared 5 bases from V and 0 bases from J, leaving 10 bases between. Here the CDR3 reads CSVWDTNQETQYF. CDR3 in DNA: TGCAGCGTTTGGGACACCAACCAAGAGACCCAGTACTTC.

This chain connects TRBV6-1 to TRBJ2-5, with D perhaps matching TRBD2 (6 bases). The CDR3 loop spans 13 amino acids. The V gene's germline CDR1 is MNHNS and CDR2 SASEGT. V was clipped by 5 bases and J by 5 bases, with 12 bases between them. CDR3 nucleotide sequence: TGTGCCAGCAGTATCCTAGCGTGGGAGACCCAGTACTTC. Translating it yields CASSILAWETQYF.

The rearrangement links TRBV18 to TRBJ1-1; unclear D gene. V lost 8 bases, J lost 1 base, and 14 bases lay in between. The CDR3 has 14 amino acids. Germline V gene lookup returns CDR1 KGHSH and CDR2 LQKENI. The CDR3 nucleotides read TGTGCCAGCGGCCCCCTACACCAGAACACTGAAGCTTTCTTT. This translates into CASGPLHQNTEAFF.

This clone was detected only a few times. The rearrangement joins TRBV5-1 to TRBJ2-2, with D unclear. V dropped 4 bases and J dropped 0 bases, with 7 bases sitting between them. Germline V gene lookup returns CDR1 SGHRS and CDR2 YFSETQ. This CDR3 is 14 amino acids long. As DNA, the CDR3 is TGCGCCAGCAGCATTACAGCGAACACCGGGGAGCTGTTTTTT. Amino acids: CASSITANTGELFF.

This clone was seen only once. This CDR3 reads CASETGGYGYTF. The CDR3 DNA sequence: TGTGCCAGCGAGACAGGGGGCTATGGCTACACCTTC. V usage is TRBV28 and J usage is TRBJ1-2, with TRBD1 matching over 9 bases. V lost 8 bases, J lost 4 bases, and 2 bases stayed unmatched. The CDR3 loop spans 12 amino acids. The germline gives CDR1 MDHEN, CDR2 SYDVKM.

This clone was seen more than once but under ten times. The V gene is TRBV28, the J gene TRBJ1-2; maybe TRBD1 (5 bases). CDR1 is MDHEN and CDR2 is SYDVKM in the germline V gene. Trimming pared 1 base from V and 4 bases from J, leaving 13 bases between. CDR3 length: 15 amino acids. The CDR3 region is CASSLFAGGGYGYTF. The CDR3 DNA sequence: TGTGCCAGCAGTTTATTCGCAGGCGGGGGCTATGGCTACACCTTC.

The chain couples TRBV5-4 to TRBJ1-1; D not resolved. Trimming removed 5 bases from V and 1 base from J, with 12 bases in between. The CDR3 totals 14 residues. Germline V gene lookup returns CDR1 SGHNT and CDR2 YYREEE (reference sequence). The CDR3 DNA reads as TGTGCCAGCAGTCCCGGGGTAAGGAACACTGAAGCTTTCTTT. Translating it yields CASSPGVRNTEAFF.

The chain employs TRBV2 and TRBJ2-6; D unresolved. The CDR3 runs to 12 residues. Per the germline V gene, CDR1 is SNHLY and CDR2 is FYNNEI. V was clipped by 6 bases and J by 2 bases, with 2 bases between them. The CDR3 coding sequence is TGTGCCAGCAGGGCTGGGGCCAACGTCCTGACTTTC. As protein: CASRAGANVLTF.

The chain uses TRBV14 and TRBJ1-2; no firm D call. This CDR3 comprises 12 residues. Trimming removed 0 bases at V and 8 bases at J, with 7 bases between. The germline CDR1 and CDR2 sequences are SGHDN and FVKESK. CDR3 DNA sequence: TGTGCCAGCAGCCAAGAGCTGGGGGGCTACACCTTC. This gives the protein CASSQELGGYTF.

This sequence joins TRBV18 and TRBJ1-3; D not resolved. This CDR3 comprises 16 residues. The V end was cut by 4 bases, the J end by 0 bases, with 13 bases between. The germline CDR1 and CDR2 sequences are KGHSH and LQKENI. The CDR3 here is CASSRDRAVSGNTIYF. Here the CDR3 DNA reads TGTGCCAGCTCACGTGATCGGGCAGTCTCTGGAAACACCATATATTTT.

The genes are TRBV29-1 and TRBJ2-2, with no clear D. Trimming cost V 3 bases and J 2 bases, with 7 bases left between them. CDR3 length: 13 residues. Germline V gene lookup returns CDR1 SQVTM and CDR2 ANQGSEA. The CDR3 here is CSVDVPNTGELFF. The CDR3 DNA sequence: TGCAGCGTTGATGTGCCAAACACCGGGGAGCTGTTTTTT.

The chain recombines TRBV4-1 with TRBJ1-2, with D possibly being TRBD1 (5 bases). V lost 3 bases and J 4 bases, leaving 12 bases between the germline ends. Germline V gives CDR1 MGHRA, CDR2 YSYEKL. The CDR3 loop spans 14 amino acids. The CDR3 nucleotides read TGCGCCAGCAGCCAGGGAGGGGTCGCCTATGGCTACACCTTC. It yields the protein CASSQGGVAYGYTF.

This rearrangement joins TRBV7-8 to TRBJ1-4; the match to TRBD1 covers 7 bases. The V gene end was trimmed by 3 bases and the J gene end by 2 bases; junction bases not matched to a gene: 9. The germline V gene encodes CDR1 SGHVS and CDR2 FQNEAQ. The CDR3 has 17 amino acids. The CDR3 here is CASSLRTGTLTNEKLFF. In nucleotides, the CDR3 is TGTGCCAGCAGCTTGCGGACAGGCACTCTTACTAATGAAAAACTGTTTTTT.